The 27 T cell receptor beta chains listed next were all sequenced from one sample in a study of cytomegalovirus exposure and HLA in healthy donors. The PCR used 60 Vbeta and 13 Jbeta primers. The assay was immunoSEQ multiplex PCR, and TCRdb's table has in-frame clones only and misses some. The top ten clones hold roughly 6.3% of a sample with roughly 130,000 clones, 74% of them seen once. The specimen sequenced was PBMCs. The receptors stem from a woman between 45 and 60 years old in good health and CMV-seropositive.

The CDR3 sequence: CASSLEGGGQGRVEAFF. Written as DNA, the CDR3 is TGTGCCAGCAGCTTGGAGGGGGGGGGACAGGGTAGGGTTGAAGCTTTCTTT. The chain is built from TRBV7-9 and TRBJ1-1, with 9 bases matching TRBD1. The V gene's germline CDR1 is SEHNR and CDR2 FQNEAQ (reference sequence). This CDR3 comprises 17 residues. V shed 3 bases, J shed 7 bases, and the junction held 15 bases outside the gene matches. The whole variable domain, remainder taken from reference TRBV7-9 and TRBJ1-1, is DTGVSQNPRHKITKRGQNVTFRCDPISEHNRLYWYRQTLGQGPEFLTYFQNEAQLEKSRLLSDRFSAERPKGSFSTLEIQRTEQGDSAMYLCASSLEGGGQGRVEAFFGQGTRLTVV.

The chain employs TRBV6-1 and TRBJ2-5; no clear D. The V gene's germline CDR1 is MNHNS and CDR2 SASEGT. The CDR3 runs to 10 residues. The ends were cut back, 3 bases at V and 7 bases at J, with 3 bases in the middle. The CDR3 DNA follows: TGTGCCAGCAGTGAGCGGACCCAGTACTTC. It encodes CASSERTQYF.

This clone is a singleton in its sample. The genes are TRBV7-2 and TRBJ1-2; the D gene is possibly TRBD1 (6 bases). Trimming pared 0 bases from V and 4 bases from J, leaving 9 bases between. The CDR3 has 14 residues. Germline-derived CDR1 and CDR2 are SGHTA and FQGNSA. The CDR3 bases are TGTGCCAGCAGCTTAGCTAAACAGGGCTATGGCTACACCTTC. Translation: CASSLAKQGYGYTF.

This clone was picked up a small number of times. V and J are TRBV7-2 and TRBJ2-7; D is ambiguous. The CDR3 runs 16 residues. Germline V gene lookup returns CDR1 SGHTA and CDR2 FQGNSA. Trimming shortened V by 1 base and J by 3 bases, and 16 bases separated the two germline ends. The CDR3: CASSLGPSRSLYEQYF. The DNA for the CDR3 is TGTGCCAGCAGCTTAGGCCCATCCAGATCCCTCTACGAGCAGTACTTC.

Only a few counts were recorded for this clone. The rearrangement joins TRBV6-5 to TRBJ2-5; 10 bases map to TRBD2. CDR3 length equals 16 residues. V was pared by 2 bases and J by 2 bases, with 5 bases of the junction left unmatched. The germline CDR1 and CDR2 sequences are MNHEY and SVGAGI. The CDR3 loop reads CASSYPGSGGQETQYF. The CDR3 nucleotides read TGTGCCAGCAGTTACCCGGGTAGCGGGGGGCAAGAGACCCAGTACTTC.

In its sample, this clone was seen a few times. The gene calls are TRBV6-5 and TRBJ1-1, with TRBD1 as a possible D gene (6 bases). The V gene lost 8 bases and the J gene lost 10 bases, with 14 bases spanning the gap. The CDR3 is 11 residues long. Per germline, CDR1 MNHEY and CDR2 SVGAGI. Here the CDR3 reads CASLRGGRAFF. The CDR3 DNA reads as TGTGCCAGCCTCCGGGGGGGGCGAGCTTTCTTT.

This clone was counted between two and nine times. The V gene is TRBV6-6, the J gene TRBJ1-5; D is unclear. The CDR3 loop spans 14 amino acids. Looked up from germline, CDR1 is MNHNY and CDR2 is SVGAGI (reference sequence). Trimming took 6 bases from V and 7 from J, leaving 16 bases between them. The CDR3 reads CASRDRLGEQPQHF. The CDR3 DNA follows: TGTGCCAGCAGGGACCGACTTGGGGAGCAGCCCCAGCATTTT.

The chain uses TRBV6-1 and TRBJ1-1; no definite D call. V was cut by 7 bases and J by 1 base, with 16 bases left in between. CDR1 is MNHNS and CDR2 is SASEGT in the germline V gene. CDR3 length: 15 residues. CDR3 sequence reads: CASKAGSGENTEAFF. The DNA of the CDR3 is TGTGCCAGCAAAGCCGGGTCGGGAGAGAACACTGAAGCTTTCTTT.

This clone was counted between two and nine times. V usage is TRBV7-9 and J usage is TRBJ1-4; D not certain. Trimming removed 4 bases from V and 8 bases from J, with 17 bases in between. This CDR3 region has 15 residues. CDR1 and CDR2 from the germline V gene are SEHNR and FQNEAQ (reference sequence). In DNA, the CDR3 is TGTGCCAGCAGCTCGGAGACCCTGGCGAGAGAAAAACTGTTTTTT. Its protein product is CASSSETLAREKLFF.

V and J are TRBV5-1 and TRBJ1-5, with 7 bases that match TRBD1. The CDR3 spans 15 residues. Trimming at V came to 0 bases and at J to 2 bases, leaving 2 bases not matched to a gene. The V gene's germline CDR1 is SGHRS and CDR2 YFSETQ. In DNA, the CDR3 is TGCGCCAGCAGCTTGGACGGACAGGGCAATCAGCCCCAGCATTTT. Encoded protein: CASSLDGQGNQPQHF.

This clone was found a few times. The chain combines TRBV6-5 with TRBJ2-7; the D gene is possibly TRBD2 (5 bases). The CDR3 extends over 10 amino acids. Germline CDR1 reads MNHEY; CDR2 reads SVGAGI. With 8 bases removed from V and 3 bases from J, the gap between germline ends came to 5 bases. CDR3 bases: TGTGCCAGCGGACTCTACGAGCAGTACTTC. Translated: CASGLYEQYF.

V gene TRBV29-1 combines with J gene TRBJ1-4; possible D gene TRBD1, 6 bases. V was shortened by 3 bases and J by 10 bases, with 18 bases between the two germline ends. The CDR3 loop spans 14 amino acids. Germline V gives CDR1 SQVTM, CDR2 ANQGSEA. The CDR3 sequence: CSVDDSSLGGKLFF. The CDR3 DNA follows: TGCAGCGTTGATGACAGCAGCCTAGGGGGAAAACTGTTTTTT.

This clone was found a few times. The genes are TRBV30 and TRBJ2-5; 10 bases are shared with TRBD2. Unmatched junction bases numbered 8, after V lost 5 bases and J lost 5 bases. Germline assignment: CDR1 GTSNPN and CDR2 SVGIG (reference sequence). This CDR3 comprises 14 residues. The chain's CDR3 is CAWEPGLAIETQYF. CDR3 DNA: TGTGCCTGGGAGCCGGGACTAGCGATCGAGACCCAGTACTTC.

The table lists this clone with a count of one. V is TRBV9 and J is TRBJ2-2; D is possibly TRBD2 (7 bases). CDR3 length: 15 residues. CDR1 and CDR2 from the germline V gene are SGDLS and YYNGEE. The V gene lost 6 bases and the J gene lost 7 bases, with 19 bases spanning the gap. The CDR3 DNA is TGTGCCAGCAACCGGGGAGGGGGGCCCCACGGGGAGCTGTTTTTT. This translates into CASNRGGGPHGELFF.

The V call is TRBV5-4, the J call TRBJ2-2, with D perhaps matching TRBD1 (6 bases). Germline V CDR1 and CDR2: SGHNT, YYREEE (reference sequence). This CDR3 has 17 amino acids. Trimming cost V 0 bases and J 6 bases, with 18 bases left between them. CDR3 in amino acids: CASSLGATGTKAGELFF. The CDR3 DNA is TGTGCCAGCAGCTTGGGCGCCACCGGGACAAAGGCCGGGGAGCTGTTTTTT.

This rearrangement joins TRBV7-2 to TRBJ2-4; 14 bases match TRBD2. In germline, CDR1 is SGHTA, CDR2 FQGNSA. V trimming: 5 bases; J trimming: 1 base; junction bases outside the gene matches: 7. CDR3 size: 18 residues. The CDR3 DNA follows: TGTGCCAGCAGCCTTGGACTAGCGGGGGGTGCCGCCAAAAACATTCAGTACTTC. It is translated as CASSLGLAGGAAKNIQYF.

The chain employs TRBV2 and TRBJ1-4; tentative D call: TRBD1 (5 bases). The germline V gene encodes CDR1 SNHLY and CDR2 FYNNEI. The CDR3 length is 15 residues. Trimming left V 6 bases short and J 5 bases short, with 16 bases between. CDR3 DNA sequence: TGTGCCAGCAGGGAGTGGGGCCCTGGGAATGAAAAACTGTTTTTT. The encoded protein is CASREWGPGNEKLFF.

The chain uses TRBV15 and TRBJ2-1, with TRBD2 matching over 11 bases. CDR3 length equals 15 residues. The J segment lost 5 bases and the V segment lost 7 bases, leaving 7 bases of the junction unmatched. Germline loops: CDR1 LNHNV, CDR2 YYDKDF (reference sequence). CDR3 residues: CATNRLAGTHNEQFF. In DNA, the CDR3 is TGTGCCACCAACCGACTAGCGGGGACCCACAATGAGCAGTTCTTC.

This clone was seen a handful of times. The rearrangement uses TRBV5-4 and TRBJ1-2; D is possibly TRBD1 (6 bases). The CDR3 sequence is 12 residues long. Germline CDR1 is SGHNT and CDR2 is YYREEE (reference sequence). CDR3 in amino acids: CATDRSGYGYTF. CDR3 in DNA: TGTGCGACCGACAGGAGTGGATATGGCTACACCTTC.

The rearrangement joins TRBV4-1 to TRBJ2-2; 9 bases match TRBD2. Trimming removed 0 bases from V and 7 bases from J; junction bases left unmatched: 6. This CDR3 comprises 16 residues. Germline CDR1 MGHRA, CDR2 YSYEKL. The CDR3 spells CASSQDTTSGGGELFF. CDR3 in DNA: TGCGCCAGCAGCCAAGATACGACTAGCGGAGGCGGGGAGCTGTTTTTT.

This chain joins TRBV6-4 and TRBJ2-2; a weak D match, TRBD1 (5 bases). Trimming left V 8 bases short and J 1 base short, with 8 bases between. CDR3 length: 13 residues. Germline-derived CDR1 and CDR2 are MRHNA and SNTAGT. CDR3: CASRTGNTGELFF. Here the CDR3 DNA reads TGTGCCAGCCGAACAGGGAACACCGGGGAGCTGTTTTTT.

The rearrangement uses TRBV2 and TRBJ1-3, with 10 bases aligning to TRBD1. This CDR3 has 15 amino acids. J lost 3 bases, V lost 4 bases, and 3 bases had no gene match. Germline CDR1 SNHLY, CDR2 FYNNEI. The CDR3 nucleotides are TGTGCCAGCAGTGGCGGGACAGGGGATGGAAACACCATATATTTT. Residues: CASSGGTGDGNTIYF.

This sequence joins TRBV9 and TRBJ2-7, with D tentatively TRBD1 (8 bases). Germline V lookup: CDR1 SGDLS, CDR2 YYNGEE. The CDR3 covers 15 residues. The V gene lost 3 bases and the J gene lost 2 bases, with 15 bases spanning the gap. The CDR3 DNA reads TGTGCCAGCAGCGCCACAGGGGGGGTGGCCTACGAGCAGTACTTC. It specifies CASSATGGVAYEQYF.

This clone was seen only a few times. Here the CDR3 DNA reads TGTGCCAGCAGCTTACAGGTAGCGGGGGGGGCGTCGCCCTACGAGCAGTACTTC. Translation gives CASSLQVAGGASPYEQYF. The V gene is TRBV7-2, the J gene TRBJ2-7, with TRBD2 matching 11 bases. With V trimmed by 2 bases and J by 2 bases, 11 bases remained unmatched. CDR3 length equals 18 residues. Germline V gene sequence: CDR1 SGHTA, CDR2 FQGNSA.

This chain joins TRBV25-1 and TRBJ1-4; the match to TRBD1 covers 11 bases. V gave up 4 bases and J gave up 7 bases; unmatched junction bases: 5. This CDR3 is built from 15 residues. Germline V gene data show CDR1 as MGHDK and CDR2 as SYGVNS. The CDR3 DNA reads TGTGCCAGCAGTGCACAGGGGACAGGGGGTGAAAAACTGTTTTTT. As protein: CASSAQGTGGEKLFF.

The chain joins TRBV5-1 to TRBJ1-2; 9 bases are shared with TRBD1. V lost 2 bases, J lost 7 bases, and 9 bases stayed unmatched. The germline CDR1 and CDR2 sequences are SGHRS and YFSETQ. CDR3 size: 15 residues. This CDR3 reads CASSLMGQGSSGYTF. DNA for the CDR3: TGCGCCAGCAGCTTAATGGGACAGGGTTCGAGTGGCTACACCTTC.

V usage is TRBV5-1 and J usage is TRBJ2-5; 10 bases align to TRBD2. The closer fit of TRBJ2-7 to the DNA end suggests the J call may be wrong. The CDR3 runs 15 residues. The germline V gene has CDR1 SGHRS and CDR2 YFSETQ. The CDR3, as DNA: TGCGCCAGCAGCTTGTGGACTAGCGGCTTCTACGAGCAGTACTTC. Translating gives CASSLWTSGFYEQYF.